The entry that follows covers one T cell receptor (beta chain) sequence. Assay used: immunoSEQ multiplex PCR; TCRdb lists only in-frame clones, some missing. The table has around 71,000 clones, around 92% seen once; the top ten hold roughly 1.5%. This specimen belongs to a study of T cell changes during pregnancy in multiple sclerosis. This CDR3 contains 16 residues. Trimming pared 6 bases from V and 5 bases from J, leaving 23 bases between. Germline CDR1 is MNHEY and CDR2 is SMNVEV (reference sequence). The sequence derives from a female donor with multiple sclerosis, enrolled in a pregnancy study. The chain is built from TRBV27 and TRBJ2-7, with D maybe TRBD2 (5 bases). The sequencing here drew on peripheral blood, taken after pregnancy. DNA of the CDR3: TGTGCCAGCAGACCTTACGCGGTGGAGAGGGTGCACGAGCAGTACTTC. Encoded protein: CASRPYAVERVHEQYF.